A single sample gave rise to the 14 T cell receptor beta chains below, sequenced in a study of CXCR3-negative and CXCR3-positive naive CD8 T cells. Libraries of TRB cDNA were made by 5' RACE and carried UMIs. TCRdb re-called the 5' RACE reads and gives one entry per CDR3 protein, without DNA. The table counts some 120,000 distinct CDR3 sequences; around 0.35% lies in the top ten. The study's findings and limits: CXCR3-positive naive cells had TRB CDR3s that were more hydrophobic than CXCR3-negative naive cells had.

The antigens these receptors bind are not known. Specimen: naive CXCR3+ CD8+ T cells from blood. Subset specified: CD45RO-CCR7+CD27+CD95- naive CD8+ T cells expressing CXCR3 (TNR3+). The receptors were sampled from a human donor in good health. Some clones in this sample may be carry-over from other donors' samples.

The V and J genes are TRBV6-4 and TRBJ2-7; TCRdb picks TRBD2, but there is no DNA to check that call. Germline V lookup: CDR1 MRHNA, CDR2 SNTAGT. The CDR3 covers 21 residues. The CDR3: CASSDSGLAGGLIPKSYEQYF.

The chain joins TRBV15 to TRBJ1-2. Germline V gene data show CDR1 as LNHNV and CDR2 as YYDKDF (reference sequence). The CDR3 covers 15 residues. The CDR3 is CATSRDSITNYGYTF.

This sequence joins TRBV7-3 and TRBJ2-1; TCRdb's D call of TRBD2 is untestable without DNA. The germline V gene has CDR1 SGHTA and CDR2 FQGTGA. The CDR3 extends over 15 amino acids. The CDR3 loop is CASSSTGLAGDEQFF.

CDR3 loop: CASSPSGMYNEQFF. The rearrangement uses TRBV12-3 or TRBV12-4 and TRBJ2-1. This CDR3 is built from 14 residues.

This chain uses TRBV5-1 with TRBJ2-2; TCRdb names TRBD2, which stays unverified in the absence of DNA. Per the germline V gene, CDR1 is SGHRS and CDR2 is YFSETQ. The CDR3 loop spans 15 amino acids. The CDR3 sequence: CASSWSQDRYGELFF.

The chain links TRBV27 to TRBJ2-3; TCRdb outputs TRBD1, but without DNA this stays unchecked. Germline lookup yields CDR1 MNHEY and CDR2 SMNVEV (reference sequence). CDR3 size: 16 residues. The CDR3 here is CASSSGQGALSDTQYF.

The V and J genes are TRBV20-1 and TRBJ2-1; the D call from TCRdb, TRBD2, cannot be confirmed without DNA. CDR1 is DFQATT and CDR2 is SNEGSKA in the germline V gene (reference sequence). The CDR3 runs to 15 residues. The CDR3 protein is CSARDSGLSYNEQFF.

This rearrangement joins TRBV29-1 to TRBJ1-1; TCRdb reports TRBD1, a call that lacks DNA to check it against. The germline CDR1 and CDR2 sequences are SQVTM and ANQGSEA. This CDR3 contains 15 residues. The CDR3 is CSVVGVGGLNTEAFF. Combining the CDR3 with reference TRBV29-1 and TRBJ1-1 gives the whole variable domain SAVISQKPSRDICQRGTSLTIQCQVDSQVTMMFWYRQQPGQSLTLIATANQGSEATYESGFVIDKFPISRPNLTFSTLTVSNMSPEDSSIYLCSVVGVGGLNTEAFFGQGTRLTVV.

This sequence joins TRBV7-3 and TRBJ2-5; the D call from TCRdb, TRBD2, cannot be confirmed without DNA. CDR3 length: 17 amino acids. Looked up from germline, CDR1 is SGHTA and CDR2 is FQGTGA. The CDR3 is CASSLGLGGTPQETQYF.

The chain couples TRBV7-3 to TRBJ2-1; the D gene TCRdb calls, TRBD1, cannot be checked with no DNA. Germline assignment: CDR1 SGHTA and CDR2 FQGTGA. The CDR3 spans 17 residues. Here the CDR3 reads CASPPSAGARENNEQFF. The variable domain in full, with the rest retrieved from reference TRBV7-3 and TRBJ2-1, is GAGVSQTPSNKVTEKGKYVELRCDPISGHTALYWYRQSLGQGPEFLIYFQGTGAADDSGLPNDRFFAVRPEGSVSTLKIQRTERGDSAVYLCASPPSAGARENNEQFFGPGTRLTVL.

The chain carries TRBV12-5 and TRBJ2-7; TCRdb gives TRBD1 as the D gene, but with no DNA this cannot be confirmed. This CDR3 comprises 16 residues. The germline CDR1 and CDR2 sequences are LGHNT and FRNRAP. CDR3 region: CASGPPPGTGAYEQYF.

The chain recombines TRBV29-1 with TRBJ2-7; TCRdb calls TRBD1, which cannot be checked without DNA. Germline-derived CDR1 and CDR2 are SQVTM and ANQGSEA. This CDR3 region has 16 residues. The CDR3 protein is CSVEGGTGADSYEQYF.

V is TRBV9 and J is TRBJ1-2; TCRdb's D call of TRBD1 is untestable without DNA. Germline V gene sequence: CDR1 SGDLS, CDR2 YYNGEE. CDR3 length equals 16 residues. CDR3: CASSQTTRDRGYGYTF.

CDR3 region: CASSLFILNMDGYTF. The chain recombines TRBV28 with TRBJ1-2. This CDR3 is 15 amino acids long. Germline CDR1 reads MDHEN; CDR2 reads SYDVKM.